This entry concerns a single T cell receptor (beta chain). This clone was counted only a few times. What this receptor recognizes is not known. Per-base quality was not reported, and no clone a single base away is much larger than it. Each collaborating institution followed its own protocols to collect whole blood in K2EDTA tubes. For TCRbeta analysis, collaborators shipped samples in one of three forms: frozen whole blood, isolated PBMCs, or DNA extracted from either of those sample types. The immunoSEQ Assay, a bias-controlled multiplex PCR, was used to amplify TCRbeta CDR3 regions from genomic DNA. The published analysis was carried out like this. Within the assay, amplification of reference gene primers was used to estimate how many nucleated cells each sample contained. To quantify the absolute abundance of each unique TCRbeta CDR3 rearrangement, sequence reads were collapsed and filtered. Productive Simpson clonality was computed per sample as the square root of Simpson's diversity index over productive rearrangements. Entries here come from immuneACCESS through TCRdb and include only in-frame sequences with V and J called. Some clones fail to appear in such tables; in the studies checked, an unresolved V gene covers under half of the shortfall, and the cause of the remainder is unknown. The V and J calls and clone size were taken over from that table, and D and trimming were inferred from the DNA. Present in this sample are approximately 70,000 clones, around 90% of which were seen just once. The ten largest account for about 7% of the sample.

Trimming at the junction amounts to 0 bases on V and 6 bases on J, and the germline ends lie 9 bases apart. The CDR3 numbers 13 residues from cysteine through phenylalanine. Of all the DNA, just the CDR3 is kept, 39 bases in frame from base 1. The CDR1 and CDR2 encoded by the germline V gene are LGHNA and YSLEER. The sample belongs to a study of blood T cell repertoires in COVID-19 (TCRdb year 2020). Study-level background: Samples from collaborators originated in the United States, Italy and Spain and spanned both the acute and convalescent phases of COVID-19. The prospective study material was composed of cDNA or gDNA derived from T cells, B-cell-depleted T cells, or PBMCs. The dataset comprised deeply sampled blood TCRbeta repertoires from subjects exposed to, actively infected with, or recovered from COVID-19. A freely available public database, intended as a resource for researchers studying the immune response to SARS-CoV-2, is where the repertoires were released. Samples came from the ongoing ImmuneRACE study (first 160 participants) plus 1,254 subjects from 6 global collaborators. A de-identified subject ID, COVID-19 status, age in years and sex were almost always included in the sample metadata. HLA class I and class II types, where available, came from metadata supplied by the sample provider rather than from assay-based typing.

Overall study results and their limits: How much clinical and demographic metadata was included differed by source and by participant, and the metadata was provided uncurated.

The sequence derives from a man aged 50 to 60 with active COVID-19. Source material: peripheral blood. This chain is built from TRBV4-3 and TRBJ2-7; no D segment can be confidently identified. The DNA is TGCGCCAGCAGCCAAGATCCGGAGCGCGAGCAGTACTTC. It codes for CASSQDPEREQYF.